This paragraph covers one TCR beta chain sequence. Its antigen is as yet unknown. Libraries were prepared by immunoSEQ multiplex PCR; TCRdb keeps only in-frame clonotypes and omits some of them. The sample yields about 59,000 clones, approximately 93% seen once. The data were obtained in a study of T cells in localized non-small cell lung cancer. Study results and limitations: Measurement of T cell clonality placed uninvolved adjacent lung highest, above the level in tumor.

This clonotype was obtained from a man between 35 and 75 years old with stage I lung adenocarcinoma. Here the sequenced sample was peripheral blood, taken before any cancer treatment.

The CDR3 loop is CSYKGQRSTDTQYF. The CDR3 region has the DNA TGCAGTTATAAGGGGCAGCGGAGCACAGATACGCAGTATTTT. This sequence joins TRBV29-1 and TRBJ2-3; TRBD1 or TRBD2 may be the D gene (5 bases each). The germline CDR1 and CDR2 sequences are SQVTM and ANQGSEA. The CDR3 totals 14 residues.